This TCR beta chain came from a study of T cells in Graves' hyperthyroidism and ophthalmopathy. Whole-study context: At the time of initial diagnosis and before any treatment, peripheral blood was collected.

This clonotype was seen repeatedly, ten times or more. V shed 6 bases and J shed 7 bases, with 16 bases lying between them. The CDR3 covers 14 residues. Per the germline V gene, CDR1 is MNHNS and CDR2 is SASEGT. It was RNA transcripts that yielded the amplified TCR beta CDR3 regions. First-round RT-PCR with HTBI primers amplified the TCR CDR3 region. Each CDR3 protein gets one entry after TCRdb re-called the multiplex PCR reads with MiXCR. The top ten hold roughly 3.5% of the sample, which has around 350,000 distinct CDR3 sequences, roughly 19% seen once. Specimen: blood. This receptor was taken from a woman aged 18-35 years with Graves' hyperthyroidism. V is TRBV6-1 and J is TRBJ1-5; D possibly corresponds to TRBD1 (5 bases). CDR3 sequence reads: CASSPGTSAQPQHF. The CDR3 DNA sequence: TGTGCCAGCAGCCCTGGGACCTCGGCACAGCCCCAGCATTTT.